This TCR beta chain is drawn from a study of shared T cell receptors in the human thymus. Clones were read by immunoSEQ multiplex PCR, and TCRdb kept only the in-frame ones, dropping some. The data hold about 730,000 clones, with approximately 83% observed a single time. This CDR3 contains 14 residues. The germline CDR1 and CDR2 sequences are SGDLS and YYNGEE. The V end was cut by 4 bases, the J end by 5 bases, with 14 bases between. This sample also appeared in a second study, on human thymus T cells.

The receptor's source is a girl in the first two years of life with a congenital heart defect. Sequencing was done on a sample of thymocytes. This chain links TRBV9 with TRBJ2-3, with D possibly being TRBD2 (5 bases). DNA of the CDR3: TGTGCCAGCAGCCCTAGGACTGGCGAAGATACGCAGTATTTT. Protein sequence: CASSPRTGEDTQYF.